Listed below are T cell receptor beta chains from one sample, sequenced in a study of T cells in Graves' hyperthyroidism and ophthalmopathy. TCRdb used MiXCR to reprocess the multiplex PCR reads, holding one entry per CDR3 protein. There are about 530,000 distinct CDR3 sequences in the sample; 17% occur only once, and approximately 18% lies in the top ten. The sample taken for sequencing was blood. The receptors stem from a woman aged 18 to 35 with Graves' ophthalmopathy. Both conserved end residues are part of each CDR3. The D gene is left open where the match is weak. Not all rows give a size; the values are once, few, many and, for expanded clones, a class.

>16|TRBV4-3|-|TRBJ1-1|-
CASSQTGGGRLAEAFF
TGCGCCAGCAGCCAGACCGGGGGGGGGCGTTTGGCTGAAGCTTTCTTT
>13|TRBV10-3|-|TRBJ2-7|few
CAISEAGSYEQYF
TGTGCCATCAGTGAGGCAGGGTCCTACGAGCAGTACTTC
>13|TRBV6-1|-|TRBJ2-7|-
CASGIPGIYEQYF
TGTGCCAGCGGGATCCCGGGGATCTACGAGCAGTACTTC
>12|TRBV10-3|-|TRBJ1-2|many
CAISAANYGYTF
TGTGCCATCAGTGCCGCAAACTATGGCTACACCTTC
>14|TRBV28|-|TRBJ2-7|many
CASGGQGPLYEQYF
TGTGCCAGCGGCGGGCAAGGGCCCCTATACGAGCAGTACTTC
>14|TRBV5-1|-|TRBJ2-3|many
CASSWGGSTDTQYF
TGCGCCAGCAGCTGGGGCGGGAGCACAGATACGCAGTATTTT
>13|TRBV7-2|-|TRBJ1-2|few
CASSLGDFYGYTF
TGTGCCAGCAGCTTAGGGGACTTCTATGGCTACACCTTC
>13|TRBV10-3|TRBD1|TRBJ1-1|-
CSISDRENTEAFF
TGTTCCATCAGTGACAGGGAAAACACTGAAGCTTTCTTT
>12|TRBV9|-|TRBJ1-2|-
CASSGRRSGYTF
TGTGCCAGCAGCGGTAGGAGGTCTGGCTACACCTTC
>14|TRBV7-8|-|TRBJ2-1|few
CASSLGLEGDEQFF
TGTGCCAGCAGCTTAGGACTAGAGGGCGATGAGCAGTTCTTC
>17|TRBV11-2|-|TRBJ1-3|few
CASSLTPDRASGNTIYF
TGTGCCAGCAGCTTAACCCCCGACAGAGCCTCTGGAAACACCATATATTTT